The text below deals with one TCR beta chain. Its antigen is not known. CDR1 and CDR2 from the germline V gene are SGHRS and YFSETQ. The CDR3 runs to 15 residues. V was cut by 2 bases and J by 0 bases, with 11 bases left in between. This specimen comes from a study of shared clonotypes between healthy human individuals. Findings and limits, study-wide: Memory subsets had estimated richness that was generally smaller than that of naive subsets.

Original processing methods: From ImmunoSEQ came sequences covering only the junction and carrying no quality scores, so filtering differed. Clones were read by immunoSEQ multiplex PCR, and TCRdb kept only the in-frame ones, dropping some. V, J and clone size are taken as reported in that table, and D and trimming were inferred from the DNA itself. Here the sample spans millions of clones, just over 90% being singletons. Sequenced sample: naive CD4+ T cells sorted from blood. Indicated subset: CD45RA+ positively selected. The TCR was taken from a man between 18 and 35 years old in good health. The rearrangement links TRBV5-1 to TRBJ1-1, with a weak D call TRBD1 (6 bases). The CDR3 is CASSLTGPMNTEAFF. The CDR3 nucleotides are TGCGCCAGCAGCTTAACAGGGCCCATGAACACTGAAGCTTTCTTT. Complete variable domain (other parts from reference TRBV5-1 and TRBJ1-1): KAGVTQTPRYLIKTRGQQVTLSCSPISGHRSVSWYQQTPGQGLQFLFEYFSETQRNKGNFPGRFSGRQFSNSRSEMNVSTLELGDSALYLCASSLTGPMNTEAFFGQGTRLTVV.